This T cell receptor beta chain is from a study of cytomegalovirus exposure and HLA in healthy donors. Study-wide results and caveats: An analysis that was carried out later associated 16,000 or so TCR beta sequences with HLA alleles at 0.05 false discovery rate. Later analysis identified several of the most significant clusters that appeared linked to common viral pathogens. The dataset shows that most TCR sequences were rare, while some public TCRs occurred in many donors. Reports state that TCR beta sequences accurately predicted most subjects' HLA-A and HLA-B alleles.

The PCR made use of 60 Vbeta and 13 Jbeta primers. Method: immunoSEQ multiplex PCR; TCRdb's copy keeps in-frame clones and lacks some. The sample holds approximately 130,000 clones. Regarding this clone: The antigen is undetermined.

The source material was PBMCs. The receptor's source is an older woman in good health and CMV-seronegative.

The chain's CDR3 is CASSTGLANNEQFF. The CDR3 bases are TGTGCCAGCAGCACGGGACTAGCCAACAATGAGCAGTTCTTC. This rearrangement joins TRBV7-9 to TRBJ2-1, with 9 bases aligning to TRBD2. CDR1 and CDR2 (germline): SEHNR, FQNEAQ (reference sequence). This CDR3 region has 14 residues. The junction had 4 bases not matched to a gene; V was cut back by 5 bases and J by 5 bases.